The rows below give T cell receptor beta chains drawn from one sample of a study of blood T cells in healthy people across ages. TCRdb reprocessed the 5' RACE reads with MiXCR, giving one entry per CDR3 protein. The sample consists of around 800,000 distinct CDR3 sequences, more than 25% of them appearing once. This sample was shared with a second study, whose subject was T cells of mothers and their children.

The sample consisted of blood. Source of these receptors: a boy younger than 18 in good health. The CDR3 runs from the conserved cysteine through the conserved F or W. Fields, in order: clone size, V gene, D gene, J gene, CDR3 protein, CDR3 DNA. D genes are given only for firm matches. Some rows mark clone size as missing; the rest say once, few, many or name a class of expanded clone.

size: few; V: TRBV10-3; D: NA; J: TRBJ1-5; CDR3: CAIRETPIQPQHF; DNA: TGTGCCATCAGGGAAACCCCGATCCAGCCCCAGCATTTT
size: NA; V: TRBV6-5; D: NA; J: TRBJ2-7; CDR3: CASSYSMDGVYEQYF; DNA: TGTGCCAGCAGTTACTCAATGGACGGAGTTTACGAGCAGTACTTC
size: NA; V: TRBV20-1; D: NA; J: TRBJ1-2; CDR3: CSARDGARYGYTF; DNA: TGCAGTGCTAGAGATGGGGCTAGATATGGCTACACCTTC
size: few; V: TRBV11-2; D: NA; J: TRBJ1-6; CDR3: CASSLRGASGNSPLHF; DNA: TGTGCCAGCAGCTTAAGGGGGGCCAGCGGTAATTCACCCCTCCACTTT
size: NA; V: TRBV6-5; D: NA; J: TRBJ2-5; CDR3: CARELQGVVETQYF; DNA: TGTGCCAGGGAGCTACAGGGTGTCGTTGAGACCCAGTACTTC
size: NA; V: TRBV25-1; D: TRBD1; J: TRBJ2-5; CDR3: CASSYGDRPQETQYF; DNA: TGTGCCAGCAGTTATGGGGACAGACCACAAGAGACCCAGTACTTC
size: NA; V: TRBV12-3/TRBV12-4; D: TRBD1; J: TRBJ1-6; CDR3: CASSLGDRVSSYNSPLHF; DNA: TGTGCCAGCAGTTTAGGGGACAGGGTCAGCTCCTATAATTCACCCCTCCACTTT
size: many; V: TRBV5-1; D: NA; J: TRBJ2-7; CDR3: CASSSWGNYEQYF; DNA: TGCGCCAGCAGCTCATGGGGTAACTACGAGCAGTACTTC
size: many; V: TRBV9; D: NA; J: TRBJ2-5; CDR3: CASSVGGQETQYF; DNA: TGTGCCAGCAGTGTAGGCGGTCAAGAGACCCAGTACTTC
size: NA; V: TRBV6-4; D: TRBD1; J: TRBJ2-5; CDR3: CASSPGGAVLETQYF; DNA: TGTGCCAGCAGTCCAGGGGGCGCGGTTTTGGAGACCCAGTACTTC
size: NA; V: TRBV20-1; D: TRBD1; J: TRBJ2-7; CDR3: CSARGTGLYEQYF; DNA: TGCAGCGCTAGGGGGACAGGGCTCTACGAGCAGTACTTC
size: NA; V: TRBV28; D: NA; J: TRBJ2-7; CDR3: CASSVNRDKSSYEQYF; DNA: TGTGCCAGCAGTGTAAACCGGGACAAGAGCTCCTACGAGCAGTACTTC
size: NA; V: TRBV6-5; D: NA; J: TRBJ2-5; CDR3: CATGVQETQYF; DNA: TGTGCCACGGGGGTCCAAGAGACCCAGTACTTC
size: few; V: TRBV5-1; D: TRBD2; J: TRBJ2-3; CDR3: CASRRGTSGGDTQYF; DNA: TGCGCCAGCAGGCGTGGGACTAGCGGCGGAGATACGCAGTATTTT
size: NA; V: TRBV6-4; D: TRBD1; J: TRBJ2-3; CDR3: CASSEGQGADTQYF; DNA: TGTGCCAGCAGTGAGGGACAGGGGGCAGATACGCAGTATTTT
size: few; V: TRBV9; D: TRBD2; J: TRBJ2-1; CDR3: CASSVFSTSGTNEQFF; DNA: TGTGCCAGCAGCGTATTCTCGACTAGCGGAACCAATGAGCAGTTCTTC
size: NA; V: TRBV27; D: TRBD1; J: TRBJ2-2; CDR3: CASENRGPPNTGELFF; DNA: TGTGCCAGCGAGAACAGGGGCCCTCCGAACACCGGGGAGCTGTTTTTT
size: NA; V: TRBV3-1; D: NA; J: TRBJ2-7; CDR3: CAGGDEQYF; DNA: TGTGCCGGAGGAGACGAGCAGTACTTC
size: few; V: TRBV5-5; D: TRBD2; J: TRBJ2-1; CDR3: CASSYQLAGGRGEQFF; DNA: TGTGCCAGCAGCTACCAACTAGCGGGGGGGCGGGGTGAGCAGTTCTTC
size: NA; V: TRBV3-1; D: NA; J: TRBJ2-5; CDR3: CASSQDSGLKETQYF; DNA: TGTGCCAGCAGCCAAGATTCGGGACTCAAAGAGACCCAGTACTTC
size: NA; V: TRBV5-5; D: NA; J: TRBJ2-5; CDR3: CATTTGTGSVQETQYF; DNA: TGTGCCACGACTACCGGGACCGGTTCGGTGCAAGAGACCCAGTACTTC
size: few; V: TRBV6-5; D: NA; J: TRBJ2-7; CDR3: CASSTPKTYEQYF; DNA: TGTGCCAGCAGCACCCCCAAAACCTACGAGCAGTACTTC
size: few; V: TRBV28; D: NA; J: TRBJ1-5; CDR3: CASRVRWGQSEYSNQPQHF; DNA: TGTGCCAGCAGGGTTCGTTGGGGCCAGTCGGAATATAGCAATCAGCCCCAGCATTTT
size: NA; V: TRBV11-1; D: TRBD2; J: TRBJ2-2; CDR3: CASSFRPGLATGELFF; DNA: TGTGCCAGCAGCTTCCGACCGGGACTAGCAACTGGGGAGCTGTTTTTT
size: NA; V: TRBV28; D: TRBD2; J: TRBJ2-1; CDR3: CASSWLAGGDEQFF; DNA: TGTGCCAGCAGTTGGCTAGCGGGAGGCGATGAGCAGTTCTTC
size: few; V: TRBV6-6; D: NA; J: TRBJ2-5; CDR3: CASSYLRGVETQYF; DNA: TGTGCCAGCAGTTACCTACGGGGAGTGGAGACCCAGTACTTC
size: few; V: TRBV5-1; D: NA; J: TRBJ2-1; CDR3: CASSLEHEQFF; DNA: TGCGCCAGCAGCTTGGAGCATGAGCAGTTCTTC
size: NA; V: TRBV7-6; D: TRBD2; J: TRBJ2-7; CDR3: CASRRTSGGGEQYF; DNA: TGTGCCAGCAGACGTACTAGCGGGGGCGGCGAGCAGTACTTC
size: few; V: TRBV5-5; D: NA; J: TRBJ2-7; CDR3: CASSLGRGLSYEQYF; DNA: TGTGCCAGCAGCTTGGGCAGGGGCCTCTCCTACGAGCAGTACTTC
size: few; V: TRBV5-1; D: NA; J: TRBJ2-5; CDR3: CASRVGGTRGETQYF; DNA: TGCGCCAGCAGAGTAGGCGGTACCCGGGGGGAGACCCAGTACTTC
size: few; V: TRBV3-1; D: TRBD2; J: TRBJ2-5; CDR3: CASSQGGGLMETQYF; DNA: TGTGCCAGCAGTCAAGGCGGGGGACTCATGGAGACCCAGTACTTC
size: few; V: TRBV4-1; D: NA; J: TRBJ1-2; CDR3: CASSQDGTDTNYGYTF; DNA: TGCGCCAGCAGCCAAGACGGGACGGACACTAACTATGGCTACACCTTC
size: few; V: TRBV7-3; D: TRBD2; J: TRBJ2-1; CDR3: CASSLAGDTSYNEQFF; DNA: TGTGCCAGCAGCTTAGCGGGGGATACCTCCTACAATGAGCAGTTCTTC
size: NA; V: TRBV4-1; D: TRBD1; J: TRBJ1-6; CDR3: CASSQDSGGNSPLHF; DNA: TGCGCCAGCAGCCAAGATTCAGGGGGTAATTCACCCCTCCACTTT
size: few; V: TRBV20-1; D: NA; J: TRBJ2-1; CDR3: CSARPQRRSSYNEQFF; DNA: TGCAGTGCTAGACCCCAGAGGCGGAGCTCCTACAATGAGCAGTTCTTC
size: few; V: TRBV5-1; D: NA; J: TRBJ2-3; CDR3: CASSLGQRITDTQYF; DNA: TGCGCCAGCAGCTTGGGACAGAGGATCACAGATACGCAGTATTTT
size: few; V: TRBV20-1; D: TRBD1; J: TRBJ1-4; CDR3: CSAPDRITNEKLFF; DNA: TGCAGTGCCCCGGACAGGATAACTAATGAAAAACTGTTTTTT
size: few; V: TRBV25-1; D: NA; J: TRBJ2-2; CDR3: CASSPPGTRGTGELFF; DNA: TGTGCCAGCAGTCCCCCAGGGACGCGGGGCACCGGGGAGCTGTTTTTT
size: NA; V: TRBV12-3/TRBV12-4; D: NA; J: TRBJ1-1; CDR3: CASSFEGGEAFF; DNA: TGTGCCAGCAGTTTTGAGGGTGGAGAAGCTTTCTTT
size: few; V: TRBV6-4; D: NA; J: TRBJ1-1; CDR3: CASSVGLNTEAFF; DNA: TGTGCCAGCAGTGTCGGTCTGAACACTGAAGCTTTCTTT
size: few; V: TRBV4-1; D: TRBD1; J: TRBJ2-4; CDR3: CASSQPRQGSKNIQYF; DNA: TGCGCCAGCAGCCAACCTAGACAGGGGTCCAAAAACATTCAGTACTTC
size: NA; V: TRBV15; D: NA; J: TRBJ2-1; CDR3: CATSRGSGQPYNEQFF; DNA: TGTGCCACCAGCAGAGGATCCGGACAGCCCTACAATGAGCAGTTCTTC